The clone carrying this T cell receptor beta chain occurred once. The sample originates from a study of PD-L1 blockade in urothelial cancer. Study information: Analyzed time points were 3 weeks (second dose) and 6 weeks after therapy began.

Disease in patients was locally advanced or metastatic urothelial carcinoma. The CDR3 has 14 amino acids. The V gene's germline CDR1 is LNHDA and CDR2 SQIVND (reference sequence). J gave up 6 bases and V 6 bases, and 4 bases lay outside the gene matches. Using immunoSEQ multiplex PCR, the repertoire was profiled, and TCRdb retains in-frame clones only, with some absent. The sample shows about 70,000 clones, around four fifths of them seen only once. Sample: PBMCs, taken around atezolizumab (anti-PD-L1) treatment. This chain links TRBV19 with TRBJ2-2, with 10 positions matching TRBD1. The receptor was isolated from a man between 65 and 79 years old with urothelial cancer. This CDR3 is CASRTGGIAGELFF. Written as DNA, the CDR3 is TGTGCCAGTAGGACAGGGGGCATCGCCGGGGAGCTGTTTTTT.